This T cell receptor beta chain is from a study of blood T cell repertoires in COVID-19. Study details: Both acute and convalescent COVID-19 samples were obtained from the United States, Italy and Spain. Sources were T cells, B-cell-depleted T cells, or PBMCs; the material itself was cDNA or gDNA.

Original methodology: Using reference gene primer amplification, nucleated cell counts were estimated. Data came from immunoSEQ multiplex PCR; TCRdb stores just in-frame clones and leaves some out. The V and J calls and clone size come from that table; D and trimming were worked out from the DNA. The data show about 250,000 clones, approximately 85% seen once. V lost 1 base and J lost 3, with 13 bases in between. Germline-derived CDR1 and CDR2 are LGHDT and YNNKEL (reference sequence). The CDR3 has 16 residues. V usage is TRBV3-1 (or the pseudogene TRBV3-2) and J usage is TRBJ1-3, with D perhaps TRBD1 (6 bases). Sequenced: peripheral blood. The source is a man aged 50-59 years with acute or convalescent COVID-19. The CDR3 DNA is TGTGCCAGCAGCCAAGGAAGTGTAGGGGGTGGAAACACCATATATTTT. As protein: CASSQGSVGGGNTIYF.